This TCR beta chain was captured by sequencing in a study of cytomegalovirus exposure and HLA in healthy donors. The PCR had 60 Vbeta and 13 Jbeta primers. The protocol was immunoSEQ multiplex PCR, while the TCRdb copy is restricted to in-frame clones and leaves out a portion. The profile shows about 94,000 clones, roughly three fifths of them singletons. The CDR3 length is 14 residues. Per the germline V gene, CDR1 is MNHEY and CDR2 is SVGAGI. V lost 0 bases and J lost 4, with 9 bases in between. As to this clone: Its antigen is as yet unknown.

Study-wide points: The classifier reportedly diagnosed cytomegalovirus status with high specificity and sensitivity.

Each of the donors was a healthy bone marrow donor. Specimen: PBMCs. This chain links TRBV6-5 with TRBJ1-2; no reliable D call. The TCR originated in a man under 40 in good health and CMV-seronegative. CDR3 in DNA: TGTGCCAGCAGTTACTCGCCCGGTATCTATGGCTACACCTTC. This codes for CASSYSPGIYGYTF.